The T cell receptor (beta chain) described here comes from a study of shared clonotypes between healthy human individuals. Study summary: Each donor contributed plates that comprised three CD4 naive, three CD4 memory, two CD8 naive and one CD8 memory.

In the authors' workflow: Filtering was not the same, since immunoSEQ gave junction-only sequences without quality scores. Sequencing used immunoSEQ multiplex PCR; TCRdb keeps in-frame clones, though not all of them. V and J calls and clone size come straight from that table; D and trimming were deduced from the DNA. Among roughly 1,800,000 clones listed, roughly 95% were seen once. V lost 1 base, J lost 3 bases, and 7 bases lay in between. Germline CDR1 is MDHEN and CDR2 is SYDVKM. This CDR3 is built from 14 residues. CD45RO-negative CD8 cells positively selected for CCR7 made up the naive population, which excluded terminally differentiated effector memory CD45RA+ cells. Every contributor of samples was a Caucasian grown-up residing in Nashville, Tennessee.

The V gene is TRBV28, the J gene TRBJ1-3, with D hard to call. The receptor was isolated from a man younger than 30 in good health. What was sequenced was naive CD8+ T cells sorted from blood. The CDR3 nucleotides are TGTGCCAGCAGTTTATTAGGGATTGGAAACACCATATATTTT. It codes for CASSLLGIGNTIYF.